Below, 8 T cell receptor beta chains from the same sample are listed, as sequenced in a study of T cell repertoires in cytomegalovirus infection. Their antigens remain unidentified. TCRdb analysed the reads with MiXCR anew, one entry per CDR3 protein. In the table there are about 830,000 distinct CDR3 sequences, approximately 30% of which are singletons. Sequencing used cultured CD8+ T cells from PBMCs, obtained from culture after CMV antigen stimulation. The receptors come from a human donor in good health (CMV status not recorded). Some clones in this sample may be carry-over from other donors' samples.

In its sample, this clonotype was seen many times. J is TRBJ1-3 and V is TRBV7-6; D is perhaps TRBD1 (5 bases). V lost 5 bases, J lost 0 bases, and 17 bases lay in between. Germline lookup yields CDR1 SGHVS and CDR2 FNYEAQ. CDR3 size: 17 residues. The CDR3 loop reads CASSNPTAGDSGNTIYF. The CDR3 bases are TGTGCCAGCAGCAACCCGACAGCGGGGGACTCTGGAAACACCATATATTTT.

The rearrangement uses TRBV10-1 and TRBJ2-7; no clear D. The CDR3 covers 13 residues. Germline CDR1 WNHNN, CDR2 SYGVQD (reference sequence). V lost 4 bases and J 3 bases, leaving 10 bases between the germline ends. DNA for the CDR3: TGCGCCAGCAGTGCTGAAAACCACTACGAGCAGTACTTC. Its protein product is CASSAENHYEQYF.

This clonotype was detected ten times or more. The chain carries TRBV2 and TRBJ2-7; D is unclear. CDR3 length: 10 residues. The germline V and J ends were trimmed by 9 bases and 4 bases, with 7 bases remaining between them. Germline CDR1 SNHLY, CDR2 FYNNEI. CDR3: CASKGYEQYV. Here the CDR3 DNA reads TGTGCCAGTAAAGGGTACGAGCAGTACGTC.

This chain's CDR3 is CASSLGTGTVNEQYF. The CDR3 DNA follows: TGTGCCAGCAGCTTAGGGACAGGGACGGTCAACGAGCAGTACTTC. This sequence joins TRBV7-6 and TRBJ2-7, with 8 bases fitting TRBD1. The junction had 7 bases not matched to a gene; V was cut back by 1 base and J by 5 bases. There are 15 residues in the CDR3. Germline CDR1 reads SGHVS; CDR2 reads FNYEAQ. Filled out from reference TRBV7-6 and TRBJ2-7, the complete variable domain reads GAGVSQSPRYKVTKRGQDVALRCDPISGHVSLYWYRQALGQGPEFLTYFNYEAQQDKSGLPNDRFSAERPEGSISTLTIQRTEQRDSAMYRCASSLGTGTVNEQYFGPGTRLTVT.

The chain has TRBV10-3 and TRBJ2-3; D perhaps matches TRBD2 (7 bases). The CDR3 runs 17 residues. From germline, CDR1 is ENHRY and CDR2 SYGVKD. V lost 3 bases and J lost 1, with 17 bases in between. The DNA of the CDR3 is TGTGCCATCAGTGAAGGAGGGGGGGCATTGGGCACAGATACGCAGTATTTT. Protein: CAISEGGGALGTDTQYF.

In DNA form, the CDR3 reads TGTGCCACCAGCAGAGACCGGGGTGGGCGAATCGGGGAGACCCAGTACTTC. This gives the protein CATSRDRGGRIGETQYF. The chain combines TRBV15 with TRBJ2-5, with D perhaps matching TRBD2 (5 bases). CDR1 is LNHNV, CDR2 YYDKDF, per germline (reference sequence). V lost 0 bases to trimming and J lost 5 bases, with 19 bases between them. CDR3 length: 17 amino acids. The whole variable domain, filled in from reference TRBV15 and TRBJ2-5, reads DAMVIQNPRYQVTQFGKPVTLSCSQTLNHNVMYWYQQKSSQAPKLLFHYYDKDFNNEADTPDNFQSRRPNTSFCFLDIRSPGLGDTAMYLCATSRDRGGRIGETQYFGPGTRLLVL.

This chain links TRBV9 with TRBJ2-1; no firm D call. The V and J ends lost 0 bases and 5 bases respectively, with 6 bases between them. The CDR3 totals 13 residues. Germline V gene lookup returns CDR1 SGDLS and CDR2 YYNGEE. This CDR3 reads CASSVGANNEQFF. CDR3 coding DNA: TGTGCCAGCAGCGTAGGAGCCAACAATGAGCAGTTCTTC.

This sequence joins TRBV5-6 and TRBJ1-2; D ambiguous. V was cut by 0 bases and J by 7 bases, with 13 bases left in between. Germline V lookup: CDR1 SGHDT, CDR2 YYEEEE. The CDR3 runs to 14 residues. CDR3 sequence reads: CASSLGVGVGGYTF. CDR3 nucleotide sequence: TGTGCCAGCAGCTTGGGAGTTGGGGTTGGTGGCTACACCTTC. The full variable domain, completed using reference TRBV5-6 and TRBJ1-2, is DAGVTQSPTHLIKTRGQQVTLRCSPKSGHDTVSWYQQALGQGPQFIFQYYEEEERQRGNFPDRFSGHQFPNYSSELNVNALLLGDSALYLCASSLGVGVGGYTFGSGTRLTVV.